The TCR beta chain described here comes from a study of technical replicates of blood from a few donors. Profiled with immunoSEQ multiplex PCR; TCRdb holds only in-frame clones, not every one. The sample has about 84,000 clones, around 97% seen once; the top ten hold 0.15% to 0.2%. Material for sequencing was T cells isolated from PBMCs. The TCR comes from a human donor in good health.

DNA of the CDR3: TGCGCCAGCAGTGAGTCGGACAGGGTTCGGGAGCAGTACTTC. Amino acid sequence: CASSESDRVREQYF. The chain employs TRBV10-1 and TRBJ2-7; 8 positions agree with TRBD1. Trimming cost V 0 bases and J 7 bases; bases outside gene matches: 5. This CDR3 has 14 amino acids. Germline V lookup: CDR1 WNHNN, CDR2 SYGVQD (reference sequence).